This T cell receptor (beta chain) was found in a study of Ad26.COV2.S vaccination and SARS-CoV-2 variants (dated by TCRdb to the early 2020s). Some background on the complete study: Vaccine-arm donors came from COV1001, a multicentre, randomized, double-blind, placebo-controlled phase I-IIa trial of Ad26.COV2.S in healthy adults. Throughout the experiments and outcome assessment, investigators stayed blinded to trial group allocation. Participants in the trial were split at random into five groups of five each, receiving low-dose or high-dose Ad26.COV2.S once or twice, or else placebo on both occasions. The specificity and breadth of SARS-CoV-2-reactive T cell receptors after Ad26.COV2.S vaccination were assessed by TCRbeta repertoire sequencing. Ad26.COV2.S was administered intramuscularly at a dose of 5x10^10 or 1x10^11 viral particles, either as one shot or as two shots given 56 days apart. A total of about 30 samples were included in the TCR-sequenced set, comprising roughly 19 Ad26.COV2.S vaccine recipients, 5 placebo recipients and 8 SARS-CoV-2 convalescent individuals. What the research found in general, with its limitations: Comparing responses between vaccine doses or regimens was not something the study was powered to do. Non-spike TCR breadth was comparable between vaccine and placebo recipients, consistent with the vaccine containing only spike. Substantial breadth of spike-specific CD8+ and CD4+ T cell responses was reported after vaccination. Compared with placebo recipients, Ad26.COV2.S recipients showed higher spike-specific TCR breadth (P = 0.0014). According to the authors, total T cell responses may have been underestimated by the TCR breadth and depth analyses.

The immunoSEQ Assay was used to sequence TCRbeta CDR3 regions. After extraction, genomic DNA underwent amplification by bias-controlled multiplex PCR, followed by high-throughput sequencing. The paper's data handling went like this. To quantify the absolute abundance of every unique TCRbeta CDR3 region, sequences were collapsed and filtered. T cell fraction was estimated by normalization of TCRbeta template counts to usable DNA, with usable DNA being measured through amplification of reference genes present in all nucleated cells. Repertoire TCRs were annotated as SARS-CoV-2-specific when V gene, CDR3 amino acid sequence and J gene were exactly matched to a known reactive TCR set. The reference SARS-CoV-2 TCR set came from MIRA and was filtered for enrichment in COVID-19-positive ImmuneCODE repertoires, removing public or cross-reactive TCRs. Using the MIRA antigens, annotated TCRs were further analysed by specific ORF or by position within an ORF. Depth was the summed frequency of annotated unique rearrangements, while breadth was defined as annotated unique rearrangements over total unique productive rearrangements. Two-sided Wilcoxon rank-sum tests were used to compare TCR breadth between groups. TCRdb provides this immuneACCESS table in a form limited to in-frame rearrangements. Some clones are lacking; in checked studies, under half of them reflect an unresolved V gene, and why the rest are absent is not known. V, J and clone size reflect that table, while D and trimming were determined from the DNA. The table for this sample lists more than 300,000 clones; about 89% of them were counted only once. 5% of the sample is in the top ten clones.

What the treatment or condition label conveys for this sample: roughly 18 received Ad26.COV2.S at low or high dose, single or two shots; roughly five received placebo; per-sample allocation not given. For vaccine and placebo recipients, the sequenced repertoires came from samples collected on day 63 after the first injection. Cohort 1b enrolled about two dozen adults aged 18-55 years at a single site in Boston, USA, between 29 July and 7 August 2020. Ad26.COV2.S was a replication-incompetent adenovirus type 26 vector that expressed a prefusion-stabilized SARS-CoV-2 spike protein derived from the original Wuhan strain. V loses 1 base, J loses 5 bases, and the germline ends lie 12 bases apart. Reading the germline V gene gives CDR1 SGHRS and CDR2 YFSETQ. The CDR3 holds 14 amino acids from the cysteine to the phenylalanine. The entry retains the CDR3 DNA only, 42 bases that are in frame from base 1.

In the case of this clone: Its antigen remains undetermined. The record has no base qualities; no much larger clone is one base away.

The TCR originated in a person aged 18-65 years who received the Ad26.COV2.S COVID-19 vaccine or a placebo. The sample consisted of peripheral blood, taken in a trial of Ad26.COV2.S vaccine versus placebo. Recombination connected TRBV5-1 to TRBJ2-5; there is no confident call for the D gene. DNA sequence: TGCGCCAGCAGCTTGCTGAGGCCCCAGGAGACCCAGTACTTC. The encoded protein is CASSLLRPQETQYF.